This T cell receptor (beta chain) was recorded in a study of T cell responses to AZD1222 COVID-19 vaccine. Trimming pared 0 bases from V and 4 bases from J, leaving 11 bases between. The CDR3 runs 15 residues. Germline CDR1 SGHRS, CDR2 YFSETQ. This clone came up a few times. Its antigen is unknown. The data were produced by immunoSEQ multiplex PCR, yet TCRdb's version contains in-frame clones alone and is incomplete. In the table there are about 140,000 clones, roughly 90% of which are singletons. Broader study findings: No repertoire was sampled before or during the peak T cell response, only after it. Among the donors, most were white British and more were female, and clonal diversity was possibly underestimated.

The chain joins TRBV5-1 to TRBJ1-3; no clear D gene. The source material was peripheral blood, sampled on day 0 of AZD1222 vaccination. This clonotype was obtained from an adult in good health. In DNA, the CDR3 is TGCGCCAGCAGCTTGGCCGTGGGTGTCGGAAACACCATATATTTT. Residues: CASSLAVGVGNTIYF.